The sequence of this T cell receptor beta chain was determined in a study of shared clonotypes between healthy human individuals. This clone was seen a single time. Data came from immunoSEQ multiplex PCR; TCRdb stores just in-frame clones and leaves some out. The sample holds 2,500,000 or so clones, approximately 93% seen once. The CDR3 loop spans 18 amino acids. Germline CDR1 reads SEHNR; CDR2 reads FQNEAQ (reference sequence). The ends lost 5 bases at V and 0 bases at J; junction bases unmatched: 12. Into CD45RA+ naive and CD45RA-negative memory subsets, the CD4+ cells were split. The clonotype was recovered from a young man in good health. Some clones in this sample may be carry-over from other donors' samples. Sequencing used naive CD4+ T cells from PBMCs. Subset indicated: CD45RA+ positively selected. V usage is TRBV7-9 and J usage is TRBJ2-2; 7 nucleotides match TRBD2. The DNA of the CDR3 is TGTGCCAGCAGCCATCGACTAGCTCCGACCGCGAACACCGGGGAGCTGTTTTTT. Residues: CASSHRLAPTANTGELFF.